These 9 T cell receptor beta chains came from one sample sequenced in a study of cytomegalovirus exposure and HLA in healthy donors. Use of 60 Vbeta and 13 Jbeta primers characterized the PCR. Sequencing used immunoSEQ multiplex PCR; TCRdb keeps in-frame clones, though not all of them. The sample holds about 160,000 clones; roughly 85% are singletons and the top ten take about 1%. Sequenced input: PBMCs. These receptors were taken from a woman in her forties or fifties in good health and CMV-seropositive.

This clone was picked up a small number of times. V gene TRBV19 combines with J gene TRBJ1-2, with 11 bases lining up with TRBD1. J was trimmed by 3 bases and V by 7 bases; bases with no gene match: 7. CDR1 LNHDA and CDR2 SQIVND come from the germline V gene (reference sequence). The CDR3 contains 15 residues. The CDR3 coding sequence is TGTGCCAGTACGGACAGGGGGCAGTCCCACTATGGCTACACCTTC. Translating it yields CASTDRGQSHYGYTF.

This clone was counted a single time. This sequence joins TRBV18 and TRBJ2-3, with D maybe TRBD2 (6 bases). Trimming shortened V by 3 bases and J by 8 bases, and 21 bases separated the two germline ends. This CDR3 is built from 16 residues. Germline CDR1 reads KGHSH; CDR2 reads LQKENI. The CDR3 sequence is CASSPTGTGGMGTQYF. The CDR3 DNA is TGTGCCAGCTCACCGACCGGGACTGGAGGGATGGGTACGCAGTATTTT.

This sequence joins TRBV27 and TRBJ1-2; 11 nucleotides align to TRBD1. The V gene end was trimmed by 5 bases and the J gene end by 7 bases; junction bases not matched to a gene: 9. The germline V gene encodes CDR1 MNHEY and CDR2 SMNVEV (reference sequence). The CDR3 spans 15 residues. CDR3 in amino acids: CASSGPGQGDFGYTF. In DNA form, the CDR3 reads TGTGCCAGCAGTGGCCCGGGACAGGGGGATTTTGGCTACACCTTC.

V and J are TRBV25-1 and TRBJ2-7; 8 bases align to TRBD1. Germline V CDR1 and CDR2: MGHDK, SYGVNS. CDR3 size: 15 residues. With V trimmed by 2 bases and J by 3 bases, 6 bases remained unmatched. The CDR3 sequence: CASSEQRQGSYEQYF. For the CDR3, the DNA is TGTGCCAGCAGTGAACAGAGACAGGGGAGCTACGAGCAGTACTTC.

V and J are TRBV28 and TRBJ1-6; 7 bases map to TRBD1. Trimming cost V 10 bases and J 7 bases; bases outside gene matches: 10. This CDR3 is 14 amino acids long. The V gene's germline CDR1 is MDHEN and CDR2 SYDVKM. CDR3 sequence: CATNVQGLNSPLHF. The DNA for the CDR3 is TGTGCCACCAACGTACAGGGGTTAAATTCACCCCTCCACTTT.

This chain's CDR3 is CASSLLGEYTEAFF. The CDR3 DNA follows: TGTGCCAGCAGCTTATTAGGAGAGTACACTGAAGCTTTCTTT. The chain couples TRBV7-9 to TRBJ1-1; unclear D gene. Germline CDR1 reads SEHNR; CDR2 reads FQNEAQ (reference sequence). The CDR3 is 14 amino acids. The V gene lost 2 bases and the J gene lost 3 bases, with 10 bases spanning the gap.

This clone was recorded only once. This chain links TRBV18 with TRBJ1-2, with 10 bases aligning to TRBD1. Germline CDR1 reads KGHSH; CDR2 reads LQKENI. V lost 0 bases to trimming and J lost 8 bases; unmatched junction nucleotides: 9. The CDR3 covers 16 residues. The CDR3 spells CASSPPYRQGAGGYTF. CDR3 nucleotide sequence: TGTGCCAGCTCACCACCTTATCGACAGGGGGCGGGCGGCTACACCTTC. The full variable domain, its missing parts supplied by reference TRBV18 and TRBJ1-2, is NAGVMQNPRHLVRRRGQEARLRCSPMKGHSHVYWYRQLPEEGLKFMVYLQKENIIDESGMPKERFSAEFPKEGPSILRIQQVVRGDSAAYFCASSPPYRQGAGGYTFGSGTRLTVV.

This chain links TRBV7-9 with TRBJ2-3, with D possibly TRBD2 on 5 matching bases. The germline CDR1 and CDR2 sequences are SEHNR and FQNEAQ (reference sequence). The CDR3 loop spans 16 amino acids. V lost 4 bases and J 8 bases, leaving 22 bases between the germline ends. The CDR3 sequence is CASSSFGAVESTTQYF. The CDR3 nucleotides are TGTGCCAGCAGCTCTTTTGGAGCGGTGGAGTCAACTACGCAGTATTTT.

The chain's CDR3 is CASSLARSSYNEQFF. CDR3 bases: TGTGCCAGCAGCTTAGCTAGGAGCTCCTACAATGAGCAGTTCTTC. This chain links TRBV7-2 with TRBJ2-1; D not resolved. The CDR3 is 15 amino acids. Germline values: CDR1 SGHTA, CDR2 FQGNSA. Trimming removed 0 bases at V and 0 bases at J, with 6 bases between.